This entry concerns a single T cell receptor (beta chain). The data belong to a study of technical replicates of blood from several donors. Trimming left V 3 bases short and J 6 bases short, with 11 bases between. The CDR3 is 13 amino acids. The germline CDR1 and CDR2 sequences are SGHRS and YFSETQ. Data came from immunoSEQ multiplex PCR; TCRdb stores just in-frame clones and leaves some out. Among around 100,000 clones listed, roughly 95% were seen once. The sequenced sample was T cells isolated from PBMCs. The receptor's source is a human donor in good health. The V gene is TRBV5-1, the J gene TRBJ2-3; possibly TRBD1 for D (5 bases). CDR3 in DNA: TGCGCCAGCAGCTCCAGACAGACGGATACGCAGTATTTT. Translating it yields CASSSRQTDTQYF. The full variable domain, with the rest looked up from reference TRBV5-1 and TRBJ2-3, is KAGVTQTPRYLIKTRGQQVTLSCSPISGHRSVSWYQQTPGQGLQFLFEYFSETQRNKGNFPGRFSGRQFSNSRSEMNVSTLELGDSALYLCASSSRQTDTQYFGPGTRLTVL.